This TCR beta chain came from a study of tumor-infiltrating lymphocytes in glioblastoma multiforme. With regard to this clonotype: As yet, its antigen is unknown.

General study points: The TCR and somatic mutation analysis included just one glioblastoma patient. Unequal TCR RNA per T cell might skew measured clone sizes. The T cells in this sample were not sorted into functional subsets.

Germline CDR1 LNHDA, CDR2 SQIVND (reference sequence). V was clipped by 6 bases and J by 1 base; unmatched bases: 3. The CDR3 covers 14 residues. TCR beta libraries were built from RNA through three nested multiplex PCR rounds using modified ARM-PCR. No unique molecular identifiers were described for these TCRB libraries. A single record per CDR3 protein comes from TCRdb applying MiXCR to the multiplex PCR reads. This sample has about 32,000 distinct CDR3 sequences, with roughly 64% found just once. The V and J genes are TRBV19 and TRBJ1-5; 7 nucleotides align to TRBD1. The source of this sequence is a male donor with glioblastoma. The sequencing input was brain tumor tissue. This CDR3 is CASRQGVSNQPQHF. DNA of the CDR3: TGTGCCAGTAGGCAGGGGGTAAGCAATCAGCCCCAGCATTTT. The variable domain in full, completed from reference TRBV19 and TRBJ1-5, reads DGGITQSPKYLFRKEGQNVTLSCEQNLNHDAMYWYRQDPGQGLRLIYYSQIVNDFQKGDIAEGYSVSREKKESFPLTVTSAQKNPTAFYLCASRQGVSNQPQHFGDGTRLSIL.